The 24 T cell receptor beta chains listed next were all sequenced from one sample in a study of T cell responses to AZD1222 COVID-19 vaccine. Here immunoSEQ multiplex PCR was the method, and the copy in TCRdb shows in-frame clones only, minus some. This sample yields 85,000 to 100,000 clones, of which around 90% are seen a single time; 5% belongs to the top ten. Sequencing used peripheral blood, obtained 28 days after the second AZD1222 dose. The origin of the receptors is an adult who received the AZD1222 COVID-19 vaccine.

Only a few counts were recorded for this clone. This chain connects TRBV7-3 to TRBJ1-2; tentatively, D is TRBD1 (6 bases). Germline CDR1 is SGHTA and CDR2 is FQGTGA. The CDR3 spans 13 residues. Trimming took 4 bases from V and 2 from J, leaving 8 bases between them. The CDR3 reads CASSSQGNYGYTF. The DNA of the CDR3 is TGTGCCAGCAGCTCTCAGGGGAACTATGGCTACACCTTC. The full variable domain, with the rest looked up from reference TRBV7-3 and TRBJ1-2, is GAGVSQTPSNKVTEKGKYVELRCDPISGHTALYWYRQSLGQGPEFLIYFQGTGAADDSGLPNDRFFAVRPEGSVSTLKIQRTERGDSAVYLCASSSQGNYGYTFGSGTRLTVV.

The CDR3 DNA reads as TGTGCCAGCAGTGAAGCGGAGACAGGGGGCAGGAACGAGCAGTACTTC. Protein sequence: CASSEAETGGRNEQYF. The V gene is TRBV6-1, the J gene TRBJ2-7; 10 nucleotides align to TRBD1. Germline V lookup: CDR1 MNHNS, CDR2 SASEGT. The CDR3 consists of 16 residues. The J segment lost 5 bases and the V segment lost 0 bases, leaving 7 bases of the junction unmatched.

This chain uses TRBV7-8 with TRBJ1-5; no clear D gene. The CDR3 totals 14 residues. Deletions cut 2 bases from V and 2 bases from J, with 7 bases between. Germline V CDR1 and CDR2: SGHVS, FQNEAQ. The CDR3 nucleotides read TGTGCCAGCAGCTTATCCGGGCGCAATCAGCCCCAGCATTTT. Encoded protein: CASSLSGRNQPQHF.

This clone was counted between two and nine times. V gene TRBV11-1 combines with J gene TRBJ2-5; the D is unclear. The CDR3 is 13 residues long. CDR1 and CDR2 (germline): SGHAT, FQDESV (reference sequence). V was pared by 1 base and J by 1 base, with 4 bases between. CDR3: CASSLGTQETQYF. The CDR3 coding sequence is TGTGCCAGCAGCTTAGGTACCCAAGAGACCCAGTACTTC.

This chain joins TRBV29-1 and TRBJ2-5; no firm D call. Trimming left V 5 bases short and J 7 bases short, with 14 bases between. The V gene's germline CDR1 is SQVTM and CDR2 ANQGSEA. CDR3 length: 12 amino acids. The CDR3, as DNA: TGCAGCGTTCGGCCCCAAGTCGCGACCCAGTACTTC. Translating gives CSVRPQVATQYF.

The chain carries TRBV6-5 and TRBJ2-1; D possibly corresponds to TRBD2 (6 bases). Trimming took 2 bases from V and 4 from J, leaving 9 bases between them. Germline V gene sequence: CDR1 MNHEY, CDR2 SVGAGI. There are 14 residues in the CDR3. The CDR3 here is CASSYDGGYNEQFF. The DNA for the CDR3 is TGTGCCAGCAGTTACGACGGGGGATACAATGAGCAGTTCTTC.

The J gene is TRBJ2-7, the V gene TRBV9; 7 nucleotides agree with TRBD2. This CDR3 spans 15 amino acids. CDR1 SGDLS and CDR2 YYNGEE come from the germline V gene. Trimming cost V 0 bases and J 3 bases; bases outside gene matches: 6. CDR3 coding DNA: TGTGCCAGCAGCGTAGCGGCGGGGGAGAACTACGAGCAGTACTTC. Translating gives CASSVAAGENYEQYF.

The chain employs TRBV7-8 and TRBJ2-5; no clear D. V dropped 1 base and J dropped 2 bases, with 11 bases sitting between them. CDR3 length: 15 residues. The germline V gene has CDR1 SGHVS and CDR2 FQNEAQ. CDR3 DNA sequence: TGTGCCAGCAGCTTAGGTTCCTCTCTACAAGAGACCCAGTACTTC. As protein: CASSLGSSLQETQYF.

The V and J genes are TRBV11-2 and TRBJ2-7; TRBD1 aligns across 8 bases. Per the germline V gene, CDR1 is SGHAT and CDR2 is FQNNGV. The CDR3 is 15 residues long. The ends lost 4 bases at V and 5 bases at J; junction bases unmatched: 10. This chain's CDR3 is CASSSRTGSENEQYF. In nucleotides, the CDR3 is TGTGCCAGCAGCTCCCGGACAGGGAGCGAGAACGAGCAGTACTTC.

The chain recombines TRBV6-5 with TRBJ1-5, with D unclear. CDR3 size: 14 residues. Germline values: CDR1 MNHEY, CDR2 SVGAGI. V was cut by 0 bases and J by 6 bases, with 9 bases left in between. The CDR3 nucleotides are TGTGCCAGCAGTTACTCGAATTCGGGTCAGCCCCAGCATTTT. This gives the protein CASSYSNSGQPQHF.

The chain uses TRBV2 and TRBJ2-3; possible D gene TRBD2, 5 bases. The V gene's germline CDR1 is SNHLY and CDR2 FYNNEI. V was trimmed by 7 bases and J by 2 bases, leaving 10 bases between them. The CDR3 length is 13 residues. CDR3 amino acids: CASIERNTDTQYF. As DNA, the CDR3 is TGTGCCAGCATCGAGCGGAACACAGATACGCAGTATTTT.

This clone has only one observation. This chain connects TRBV30 to TRBJ1-5, with no clear D. Germline V gives CDR1 GTSNPN, CDR2 SVGIG (reference sequence). Deletions cut 5 bases from V and 2 bases from J, with 10 bases between. The CDR3 contains 13 residues. CDR3 protein: CAWGLQGNQPQHF. CDR3 nucleotide sequence: TGTGCCTGGGGTTTACAAGGCAATCAGCCCCAGCATTTT.

This chain links TRBV18 with TRBJ2-7; TRBD2 agrees at 7 bases. The CDR3 has 14 amino acids. CDR1 is KGHSH, CDR2 LQKENI, per germline. V dropped 2 bases and J dropped 6; count of bases not matched to a gene: 7. CDR3 DNA sequence: TGTGCCAGCTCACCATCTAGCGGATTTAGCGAGCAGTACTTC. This codes for CASSPSSGFSEQYF.

V and J are TRBV7-9 and TRBJ2-3, with 7 nucleotides matching TRBD1. CDR1 is SEHNR, CDR2 FQNEAQ, per germline (reference sequence). This CDR3 contains 14 residues. Trimming at V came to 3 bases and at J to 2 bases, leaving 2 bases not matched to a gene. CDR3 loop: CASSFEGATDTQYF. CDR3 DNA sequence: TGTGCCAGCAGCTTTGAGGGGGCCACAGATACGCAGTATTTT. The full variable domain, its missing parts supplied by reference TRBV7-9 and TRBJ2-3, is DTGVSQNPRHKITKRGQNVTFRCDPISEHNRLYWYRQTLGQGPEFLTYFQNEAQLEKSRLLSDRFSAERPKGSFSTLEIQRTEQGDSAMYLCASSFEGATDTQYFGPGTRLTVL.

The genes are TRBV11-2 and TRBJ1-1; TRBD1 agrees at 8 bases. J was trimmed by 1 base and V by 4 bases; bases with no gene match: 8. The CDR3 covers 16 residues. Germline CDR1 is SGHAT and CDR2 is FQNNGV. The CDR3 sequence: CASSSGQGRGNTEAFF. The CDR3 DNA reads as TGTGCCAGCAGCTCAGGACAGGGCCGGGGGAACACTGAAGCTTTCTTT.

This sequence joins TRBV5-1 and TRBJ2-2; D unclear. Trimming took 1 base from V and 0 from J, leaving 10 bases between them. Germline CDR1 reads SGHRS; CDR2 reads YFSETQ. The CDR3 loop spans 16 amino acids. CDR3 residues: CASSLTAGPNTGELFF. The CDR3 DNA sequence: TGCGCCAGCAGCTTGACGGCCGGGCCGAACACCGGGGAGCTGTTTTTT.

V gene TRBV15 combines with J gene TRBJ1-1; 8 bases are a match to TRBD1. The V gene's germline CDR1 is LNHNV and CDR2 YYDKDF (reference sequence). Trimming removed 3 bases from V and 0 bases from J; junction bases left unmatched: 3. This CDR3 comprises 15 residues. DNA of the CDR3: TGTGCCACCAGCAGGCGACAGGGGATGAACACTGAAGCTTTCTTT. It specifies CATSRRQGMNTEAFF. The variable domain in full, with the rest retrieved from reference TRBV15 and TRBJ1-1, is DAMVIQNPRYQVTQFGKPVTLSCSQTLNHNVMYWYQQKSSQAPKLLFHYYDKDFNNEADTPDNFQSRRPNTSFCFLDIRSPGLGDTAMYLCATSRRQGMNTEAFFGQGTRLTVV.

The V call is TRBV4-2, the J call TRBJ2-7; D is unresolved. Germline V gives CDR1 LGHNA, CDR2 YNFKEQ. Trimming pared 0 bases from V and 2 bases from J, leaving 5 bases between. This CDR3 is 13 amino acids long. The CDR3 coding sequence is TGTGCCAGCAGCCAAGAGCCCACCTACGAGCAGTACTTC. This codes for CASSQEPTYEQYF.

The chain employs TRBV29-1 and TRBJ1-1; 7 bases fit TRBD1. V gave up 7 bases and J gave up 6 bases; unmatched junction bases: 8. The CDR3 sequence is 12 residues long. The V gene's germline CDR1 is SQVTM and CDR2 ANQGSEA. The CDR3 protein is CSADRDVPEAFF. The CDR3 DNA is TGCAGCGCTGACAGGGATGTCCCTGAAGCTTTCTTT.

The J gene is TRBJ1-1, the V gene TRBV6-2 or TRBV6-3; 9 bases agree with TRBD1. Looked up from germline, CDR1 is MNHEY and CDR2 is SVGEGT. The CDR3 has 14 residues. J gave up 4 bases and V 6 bases, and 6 bases lay outside the gene matches. The DNA for the CDR3 is TGTGCCAGCAGCGTACAGGGGGCGTCCACTGAAGCTTTCTTT. Protein: CASSVQGASTEAFF.

The chain is built from TRBV4-2 and TRBJ1-1; D gene uncertain. Per the germline V gene, CDR1 is LGHNA and CDR2 is YNFKEQ. V was cut by 0 bases and J by 1 base, with 12 bases left in between. The CDR3 has 16 residues. This CDR3 reads CASSQDGWAANTEAFF. CDR3 DNA sequence: TGTGCCAGCAGCCAAGATGGGTGGGCGGCGAACACTGAAGCTTTCTTT.

This chain links TRBV11-2 with TRBJ2-7; D may be TRBD1 or TRBD2 (5 bases each). CDR1 is SGHAT, CDR2 FQNNGV, per germline. The CDR3 runs to 14 residues. The germline V and J ends were trimmed by 3 bases and 4 bases, with 13 bases remaining between them. The CDR3 loop reads CASSFSTGGYEQYF. DNA of the CDR3: TGTGCCAGCAGCTTTAGTACAGGCGGGTACGAGCAGTACTTC.

In this sample, this clone turned up a few times. This chain connects TRBV11-2 to TRBJ2-7; D is possibly TRBD1 (5 bases). This CDR3 comprises 13 residues. The germline V gene has CDR1 SGHAT and CDR2 FQNNGV. Trimming shortened V by 1 base and J by 3 bases, and 7 bases separated the two germline ends. The CDR3 loop is CASSLGQFYEQYF. The CDR3 nucleotides are TGTGCCAGCAGCTTAGGACAGTTCTACGAGCAGTACTTC.

This clone is a singleton in its sample. V is TRBV10-3 and J is TRBJ1-6, with 7 positions matching TRBD1. This CDR3 has 14 residues. V trimming: 3 bases; J trimming: 4 bases; junction bases outside the gene matches: 0. CDR1 is ENHRY and CDR2 is SYGVKD in the germline V gene. CDR3 amino acids: CAISDRGYNSPLHF. CDR3 nucleotides: TGTGCCATCAGTGACAGGGGGTATAATTCACCCCTCCACTTT.